Sequencing of this TCR beta chain was carried out in a study of cytomegalovirus exposure and HLA in healthy donors. Study-wide findings and caveats: Earlier analysis found most TCR beta V segments productive about 90% or about 30% of the time. It was shown in a later analysis that HLA-associated TCR beta chains were more clonally expanded than other, equally common chains.

The CDR3 length is 12 residues. The V gene's germline CDR1 is MDHEN and CDR2 SYDVKM. V shed 6 bases and J shed 3 bases, with 9 bases lying between them. Points on this clone: Its antigen remains unknown.

Healthy donors of bone marrow made up the group. Vbeta (60) and Jbeta (13) primers were used in the PCR. TCRdb's table, derived via immunoSEQ multiplex PCR, lists solely in-frame clones and lacks some. The sample consists of 85,000 to 120,000 clones, about 81% of them appearing once. The sample consisted of PBMCs. The sequence derives from a male donor in good health and CMV-seropositive. V and J are TRBV28 and TRBJ2-7; tentatively, D is TRBD1 (5 bases). The CDR3 loop reads CASSQGFYEQYF. The CDR3 region has the DNA TGTGCCAGCAGCCAGGGTTTCTACGAGCAGTACTTC.